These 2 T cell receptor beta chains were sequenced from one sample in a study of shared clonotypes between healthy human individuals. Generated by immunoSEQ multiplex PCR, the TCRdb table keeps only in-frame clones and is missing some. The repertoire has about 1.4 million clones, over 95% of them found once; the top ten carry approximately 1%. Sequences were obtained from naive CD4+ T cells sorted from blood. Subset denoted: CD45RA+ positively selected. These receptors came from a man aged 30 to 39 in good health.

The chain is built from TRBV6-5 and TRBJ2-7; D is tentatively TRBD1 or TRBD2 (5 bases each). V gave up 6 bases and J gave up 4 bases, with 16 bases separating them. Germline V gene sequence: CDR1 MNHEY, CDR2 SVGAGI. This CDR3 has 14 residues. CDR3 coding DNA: TGTGCCAGCAGGTCCGGGACGGTCTCGTACGAGCAGTACTTC. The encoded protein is CASRSGTVSYEQYF.

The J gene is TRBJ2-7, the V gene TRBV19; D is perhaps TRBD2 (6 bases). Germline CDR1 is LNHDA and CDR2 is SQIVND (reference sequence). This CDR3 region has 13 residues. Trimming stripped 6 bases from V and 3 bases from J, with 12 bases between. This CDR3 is CASRGGPYYEQYF. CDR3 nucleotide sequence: TGTGCCAGTAGGGGGGGTCCCTACTACGAGCAGTACTTC.